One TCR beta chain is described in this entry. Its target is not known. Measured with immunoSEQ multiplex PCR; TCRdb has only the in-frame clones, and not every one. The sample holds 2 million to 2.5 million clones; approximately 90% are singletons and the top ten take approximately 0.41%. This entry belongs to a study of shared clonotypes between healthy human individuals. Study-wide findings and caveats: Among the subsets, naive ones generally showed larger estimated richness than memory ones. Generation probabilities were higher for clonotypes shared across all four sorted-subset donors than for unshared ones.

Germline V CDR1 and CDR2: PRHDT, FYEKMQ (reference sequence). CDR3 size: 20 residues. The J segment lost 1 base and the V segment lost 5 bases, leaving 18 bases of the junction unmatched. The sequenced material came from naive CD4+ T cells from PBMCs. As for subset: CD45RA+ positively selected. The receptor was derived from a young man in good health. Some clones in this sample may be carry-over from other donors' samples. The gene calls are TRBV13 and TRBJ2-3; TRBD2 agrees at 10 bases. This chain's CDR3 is CASSVSPGEREGRGTDTQYF. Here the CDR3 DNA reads TGTGCCAGCAGCGTTAGCCCCGGCGAGCGGGAGGGCCGGGGCACAGATACGCAGTATTTT. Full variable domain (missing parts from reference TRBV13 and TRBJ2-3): AAGVIQSPRHLIKEKRETATLKCYPIPRHDTVYWYQQGPGQDPQFLISFYEKMQSDKGSIPDRFSAQQFSDYHSELNMSSLELGDSALYFCASSVSPGEREGRGTDTQYFGPGTRLTVL.